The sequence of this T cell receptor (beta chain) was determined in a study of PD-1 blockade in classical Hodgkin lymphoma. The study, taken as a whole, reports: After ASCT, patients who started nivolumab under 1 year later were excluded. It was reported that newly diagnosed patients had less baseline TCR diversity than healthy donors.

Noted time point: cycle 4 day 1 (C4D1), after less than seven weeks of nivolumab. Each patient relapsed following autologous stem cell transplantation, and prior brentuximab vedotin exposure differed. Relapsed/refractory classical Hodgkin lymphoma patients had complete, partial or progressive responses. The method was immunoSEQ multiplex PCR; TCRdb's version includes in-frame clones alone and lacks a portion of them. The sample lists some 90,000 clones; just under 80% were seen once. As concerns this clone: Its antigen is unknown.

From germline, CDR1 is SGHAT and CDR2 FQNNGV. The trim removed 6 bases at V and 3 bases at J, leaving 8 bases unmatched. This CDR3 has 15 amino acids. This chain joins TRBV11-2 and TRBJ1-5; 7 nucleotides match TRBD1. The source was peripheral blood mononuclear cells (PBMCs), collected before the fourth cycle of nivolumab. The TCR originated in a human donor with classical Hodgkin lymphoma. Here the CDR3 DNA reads TGTGCCAGCAGAAAGGACAGGAACCCCAATCAGCCCCAGCATTTT. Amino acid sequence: CASRKDRNPNQPQHF.